A single T cell receptor beta chain is shown here with its context. Its specific antigen is unknown. No much larger clone exists at a distance of one base, and base qualities are not known. Library construction relied on the immunoSEQ multiplex PCR assay. The multiplex PCR relied on a mix of 60 forward primers for TCR Vbeta segments and 13 reverse primers for TCR Jbeta segments. The CDR3 region of rearranged TCR beta genes was amplified from genomic DNA by a multiplex PCR assay. On the Illumina HiSeq System, the amplified TCR beta libraries were sequenced as 87-base-pair reads. Turning to the authors' computational methods: A later analysis counted 75 million to 100 million unique TCR beta chains across the 550 to 800 repertoires, and around 9.9 million of these chains were shared by at least two donors. A nearest-neighbor algorithm error-corrected the raw reads and collapsed the reads into unique sequences, merging closely related sequences to remove PCR and sequencing errors. To assign V, D and J gene segments, CDR3 sequences were aligned to IMGT reference sequences. For a sequence to be retained, a match of at least six nucleotides was required to both a V gene segment and a J gene segment. A rearrangement was called productive if the CDR3 had no stop codons and remained in frame with V and J, and every other rearrangement was called non-productive. CDR3 was defined according to IMGT convention as the region running from the second conserved V-encoded cysteine to the conserved J-encoded phenylalanine. The earlier analysis of 500 to 650 of the donors excluded any sequence lacking an unambiguous match to a single V gene segment. An earlier analysis of a few hundred of the donors called V segments functional above 56.7% productive rearrangements and segregating when the between-donor standard deviation exceeded 5%. A statistical classification framework was developed to diagnose cytomegalovirus status using the catalog of TCR beta chain sequences. A later analysis assigned V and J genes by comparing TCR nucleotide sequences with IMGT/GENE-DB human TR gene sequences. A later analysis assigned CDR3 sequences and most-parsimonious VDJ recombination scenarios with the TCRdist pipeline. In a later analysis, each TCR beta chain was defined by its CDR3 amino acid sequence together with its V-gene family, and reads without a unique V-gene family were excluded. In a later analysis, 500 to 650 highly shared, low-generation-probability nucleotide sequences were removed to address suspected cross-contamination and a sequencing artifact. In a later analysis, a clonal expansion index was calculated for each public chain from normalized within-repertoire ranks of inferred template counts. Generation probabilities in a later analysis came from a VDJ recombination model fitted to out-of-frame rearrangements, and those results were checked against IGoR. A later analysis scored TCR-TCR, TCR-HLA and TCR-CMV co-occurrence with hypergeometric tests, applying a repertoire-size bias correction to TCR pairs. In a later analysis, false discovery rates were estimated by permuting HLA or CMV assignments 20 times. A later analysis grouped co-occurring TCRs with DBSCAN, adding TCRdist sequence similarity when clustering within HLA-allele-positive subsets. Co-occurrence clustering excluded repertoires with fewer than 30,000 or more than 120,000 public chains, plus five with anomalous nucleotide sharing. The table was pulled from immuneACCESS by TCRdb, which kept in-frame rearrangements only. Such tables lose some clones; where checked, under half of the loss comes from unresolved V genes, and the rest has no known cause. Clone size and the V and J calls come from that table; the DNA yielded D and trimming. The sample yields roughly 180,000 clones; around 80% were counted once. The ten largest clones represent under 5% of the sample.

The CDR3 spans 13 residues, from the cysteine through the phenylalanine. The CDR3 DNA has 39 bases and is translated from base 1. This entry comes from a study of cytomegalovirus exposure and HLA in healthy donors listed by TCRdb under 2017. Describing the broader study: In an earlier analysis of about 560 of the donors, 276 Gb of sequence data and 120 million or so unique TCR beta sequences from some 170 million T cells were reported. Roughly 290 gigabases of sequencing data and 70 million to 95 million unique TCR sequences made up an early release that covered some 640 HLA-typed donors. The genetic ancestry cluster associated with self-reported Caucasian donors included over 80% of the roughly 400 genotyped donors. The aim of the study was to test whether cataloging public T cell receptors could identify signatures of past pathogen exposure. The study used immunosequencing to profile the T cell repertoires of 600 to 850 subjects and linked those repertoires to cytomegalovirus serostatus. Besides the first cohort of 666 subjects, a separate validation cohort made up of 120 or so different subjects was used. To predict cytomegalovirus infection status, the study brought together high-throughput TCR immunosequencing, statistical association of individual TCRs with disease status, and machine learning. To study patterns of TCR occurrence, a later analysis re-analyzed previously published TCR beta repertoires from 500 to 850 donors and added high-resolution HLA genotyping. Rather than drawing on any new phenotypic data, the later analysis identified candidate immune exposures from TCR beta sequences and the way those sequences occurred across donors. An earlier analysis of 587 of the donors used high-throughput TCR beta sequencing to judge whether each TCR beta V gene segment behaved as functional or pseudogenic. Donor age, sex, ethnicity and CMV serostatus were compiled together with the repertoire data. Genome-wide SNP genotypes for about 60% of the roughly 670 donors were used in a later genetic analysis, which treated that subset as a discovery cohort. Every repertoire in the discovery cohort had been generated on one and the same sequencing platform. Class I and class II HLA loci were covered by the typing at four-digit resolution. Typing coverage varied by locus: roughly 620-640 donors for A, B, C, DRB1 and DQB1; roughly 520 for DQA1; more than 600 for DPA1; some 470 for DPB1. Four to six DR-DQ haplotypes were handled as single units for association and clustering, since linkage in the cohort was strong. Across 398 genotyped donors of the cohort, an average of about 240,000 unique TCR beta nucleotide sequences per donor were sequenced, and approximately 17% of those sequences were non-productive. Findings and caveats that apply to the study as a whole: Correlated functional status among segregating V segments might reflect linkage disequilibrium, but an unknown experimental factor could not be ruled out. Across donors, most TCR sequences were observed very rarely, whereas some public TCRs were present in many individuals. In a later analysis, around 15,000 TCR beta sequences were associated with specific HLA alleles at a false discovery rate of 0.05. CMV serostatus was the only immune exposure information available for the cohort. A few of the identified cytomegalovirus-associated TCR beta chains were confirmed in vitro to be specific for cytomegalovirus antigens. Because some donors lacked HLA typing at each locus, the association tests relied only on the typed subset. The sequencing pipeline was judged likely to have produced a cluster of highly shared sequence variants as a technical artifact. Compared with the roughly 600-donor mean, donors in an Asian-associated ancestry cluster had fewer N-insertions in productive TCRs, according to a later genetic analysis. The 87-base-pair reads could not distinguish some IMGT-functional V segments, including TRBV6-2 and TRBV6-3, so those segments were excluded. The presence/absence analyses assumed that sequencing depth was roughly uniform across donors, and that assumption may not be true. A later analysis found that TCR association rates varied across HLA loci, with DRB1 alleles showing the most associated TCRs and HLA-C alleles the fewest. In an earlier analysis of around 600 of the donors, most TCR beta V segments appeared in productive rearrangements about 87% or about 30% of the time, broadly matching IMGT annotations. This cohort had only TCR beta chains sequenced, and the lack of alpha or paired-chain data limited which features could be detected. Strong co-occurrence of HLA alleles, especially DR and DQ, made assigning TCR associations to individual alleles difficult. It was suggested by the authors that the approach could potentially be generalized to other disease states and immunological phenotypes. A total of some 180 TCR beta chains were listed by the study as associated with cytomegalovirus. A further reported finding was that TCR beta sequences accurately predicted the HLA-A and HLA-B alleles for most subjects in the first cohort. In both the original and validation cohorts, the classifier was reported to diagnose cytomegalovirus status with high specificity and sensitivity. Compared with equally common non-associated chains, HLA-associated TCR beta chains in a later analysis were more clonally expanded and had lower generation probabilities. A later analysis reported that several top co-occurrence clusters appeared linked to parvovirus B19, influenza, CMV and Epstein-Barr virus. The earlier analysis of about 600 of the donors excluded 15 to 20 rarely observed V segments, including chromosome 9 orphons, because counts were too low. An association between a missense DCLRE1C variant and V-gene and J-gene trimming of TCR beta chains was found in a later genetic analysis and replicated in an independent cohort. A later analysis found that most CMV-associated TCR beta chains appeared HLA-restricted, with HLA associations seemingly driven largely by CMV exposure.

In total, approximately 690 healthy bone marrow donors made up the cohort. All cohort members were sampled while nominally healthy, although unrecorded immune exposures were likely present. The donor was CMV seropositive and was included in the group of around 300 seropositive cohort members. Each donor provided a peripheral blood sample, and peripheral blood mononuclear cells were used for TCR beta sequencing. The Qiagen DNeasy Blood Extraction Kit was used to extract genomic DNA from the blood cell samples. Sequenced material: PBMCs. The sequence came from a woman in her 50s in good health and CMV-seropositive. The V gene is TRBV21-1 and the J gene is TRBJ1-3. TRBV21-1 is a pseudogene locus. For the CDR3, the sequence is CASSTRPGDTIYF. The DNA is as follows: TGTGCCAGCAGCACGAGACCCGGAGACACCATATATTTT.